Each of the 27 T cell receptor beta chains below was sequenced from the same sample in a study of radiation and T cells in renal cell carcinoma. Profiled with immunoSEQ multiplex PCR; TCRdb holds only in-frame clones, not every one. The sample lists 45,000 to 65,000 clones, approximately 80% occurring once. Noted time point: baseline pretreatment blood. Specified treatment: 15 Gy SBRT to primary tumor, nephrectomy 4 weeks later. This specimen was blood, taken from a patient whose treatment included radiotherapy and nephrectomy. These receptors originate from a man aged 55 to 70 with renal cell carcinoma.

The genes are TRBV6-6 and TRBJ1-5; D gene uncertain. V was shortened by 7 bases and J by 6 bases, with 16 bases between the two germline ends. The CDR3 is made up of 14 amino acids. Per the germline V gene, CDR1 is MNHNY and CDR2 is SVGAGI (reference sequence). For the CDR3, the DNA is TGTGCCAGCACCTTACTCCCCGGGCCTCAGCCCCAGCATTTT. Its translation: CASTLLPGPQPQHF.

The CDR3 reads CASSQDAGTGLNEKLFF. In DNA, the CDR3 is TGTGCCAGCAGCCAAGATGCGGGGACAGGGCTTAATGAAAAACTGTTTTTT. The chain combines TRBV14 with TRBJ1-4; 9 nucleotides line up with TRBD1. The V and J ends lost 0 bases and 4 bases, in that order; junction bases with no gene match: 6. Germline V gives CDR1 SGHDN, CDR2 FVKESK. The CDR3 extends over 17 amino acids.

The chain combines TRBV14 with TRBJ1-4, with D unresolved. Germline-derived CDR1 and CDR2 are SGHDN and FVKESK. The CDR3 extends over 13 amino acids. V lost 6 bases, J lost 7 bases, and 12 bases lay in between. CDR3 nucleotides: TGTGCCAGCAGTCAACTGAGAGGTGAAAAACTGTTTTTT. Residues: CASSQLRGEKLFF.

The chain uses TRBV6-5 and TRBJ2-5, with no clear D. This CDR3 contains 15 residues. Germline CDR1 and CDR2: MNHEY and SVGAGI. The V and J ends lost 0 bases and 2 bases respectively, with 10 bases between them. In DNA form, the CDR3 reads TGTGCCAGCAGTTACTCGGCAGCCAGACAAGAGACCCAGTACTTC. Protein product: CASSYSAARQETQYF.

The chain is built from TRBV5-1 and TRBJ2-1; TRBD2 matches at 9 bases. The CDR3 length is 17 residues. J was trimmed by 4 bases and V by 2 bases; bases with no gene match: 10. Germline V CDR1 and CDR2: SGHRS, YFSETQ. CDR3 sequence (DNA): TGCGCCAGCAGCTTTGGTTCAGCGGGAGGACCTTACAATGAGCAGTTCTTC. This sequence encodes CASSFGSAGGPYNEQFF. The whole variable domain, filled in from reference TRBV5-1 and TRBJ2-1, reads KAGVTQTPRYLIKTRGQQVTLSCSPISGHRSVSWYQQTPGQGLQFLFEYFSETQRNKGNFPGRFSGRQFSNSRSEMNVSTLELGDSALYLCASSFGSAGGPYNEQFFGPGTRLTVL.

CDR3 residues: CASSPRVGTEAFF. CDR3 nucleotides: TGTGCCAGCAGCCCCCGTGTTGGGACTGAAGCTTTCTTT. This chain connects TRBV11-2 to TRBJ1-1; D is unresolved. CDR1 and CDR2 (germline): SGHAT, FQNNGV. The germline V and J ends were trimmed by 5 bases and 5 bases, with 12 bases remaining between them. The CDR3 totals 13 residues.

The gene calls are TRBV5-1 and TRBJ2-5; 11 bases map to TRBD2. The V gene end was trimmed by 4 bases and the J gene end by 4 bases; junction bases not matched to a gene: 6. The CDR3 contains 15 residues. The germline CDR1 and CDR2 sequences are SGHRS and YFSETQ. The CDR3 here is CASSPQLAGGETQYF. The CDR3 DNA sequence: TGCGCCAGCAGCCCACAGCTAGCGGGGGGAGAGACCCAGTACTTC.

The chain is built from TRBV15 and TRBJ1-1, with D perhaps matching TRBD1 (6 bases). Germline-derived CDR1 and CDR2 are LNHNV and YYDKDF (reference sequence). CDR3 length: 15 amino acids. The ends were cut back, 0 bases at V and 2 bases at J, with 10 bases in the middle. CDR3 sequence: CATSRDGGENTEAFF. CDR3 coding DNA: TGTGCCACCAGCAGAGACGGGGGCGAAAACACTGAAGCTTTCTTT.

The chain is built from TRBV4-3 and TRBJ2-5, with no clear D. The CDR3 totals 14 residues. V lost 2 bases and J 5 bases, leaving 12 bases between the germline ends. CDR1 is LGHNA, CDR2 YSLEER, per germline. CDR3 sequence: CASSQIGASETQYF. DNA for the CDR3: TGCGCCAGCAGCCAAATCGGAGCGAGTGAGACCCAGTACTTC.

The rearrangement uses TRBV18 and TRBJ1-1; D is uncertain. The germline V and J ends were trimmed by 5 bases and 0 bases, with 16 bases remaining between them. The CDR3 is 16 residues long. CDR1 is KGHSH, CDR2 LQKENI, per germline. The CDR3 here is CASSTTIWSMNTEAFF. Written as DNA, the CDR3 is TGTGCCAGCTCAACGACGATTTGGAGTATGAACACTGAAGCTTTCTTT.

The chain couples TRBV29-1 to TRBJ2-2, with D perhaps TRBD2 (5 bases). Germline lookup yields CDR1 SQVTM and CDR2 ANQGSEA. The CDR3 runs 13 residues. V lost 4 bases, J lost 8 bases, and 14 bases lay in between. This chain's CDR3 is CSVVLTRPGELFF. DNA for the CDR3: TGCAGCGTTGTTTTAACTAGGCCGGGGGAGCTGTTTTTT.

The V call is TRBV7-9, the J call TRBJ1-1; 8 nucleotides agree with TRBD1. Germline V lookup: CDR1 SEHNR, CDR2 FQNEAQ (reference sequence). Trimming removed 0 bases from V and 3 bases from J; junction bases left unmatched: 12. The CDR3 contains 18 residues. For the CDR3, the DNA is TGTGCCAGCAGCTTAGCGGTCAGGGCGTCGGGACAGGACACTGAAGCTTTCTTT. It codes for CASSLAVRASGQDTEAFF. The full variable domain, with the rest looked up from reference TRBV7-9 and TRBJ1-1, is DTGVSQNPRHKITKRGQNVTFRCDPISEHNRLYWYRQTLGQGPEFLTYFQNEAQLEKSRLLSDRFSAERPKGSFSTLEIQRTEQGDSAMYLCASSLAVRASGQDTEAFFGQGTRLTVV.

The chain is built from TRBV7-3 and TRBJ1-2; TRBD1 matches 12 bases. The ends lost 5 bases at V and 4 bases at J; junction bases unmatched: 5. CDR3 length equals 15 residues. The germline gives CDR1 SGHTA, CDR2 FQGTGA. The CDR3 DNA is TGTGCCAGCAGCCCAGGGACAGGGGGCGGCTATGGCTACACCTTC. It encodes CASSPGTGGGYGYTF.

The V and J genes are TRBV14 and TRBJ2-5, with TRBD2 matching 7 bases. The CDR3 length is 13 residues. J was trimmed by 5 bases and V by 4 bases; bases with no gene match: 4. From germline, CDR1 is SGHDN and CDR2 FVKESK. CDR3 loop: CASSRTSMETQYF. In DNA, the CDR3 is TGTGCCAGCAGCCGGACTAGTATGGAGACCCAGTACTTC.

A single count supports this clone. The rearrangement joins TRBV6-1 to TRBJ2-7; the D gene could be TRBD1 or TRBD2 (6 bases each). Trimming took 7 bases from V and 7 from J, leaving 23 bases between them. The CDR3 is 15 residues long. Per the germline V gene, CDR1 is MNHNS and CDR2 is SASEGT. CDR3 in amino acids: CASTRDGGTSREQYV. CDR3 coding DNA: TGTGCCAGCACGCGGGATGGGGGCACCTCCAGGGAGCAGTACGTC.

V gene TRBV5-1 combines with J gene TRBJ1-2, with no clear D. V lost 1 base, J lost 2 bases, and 9 bases lay in between. This CDR3 has 14 amino acids. Germline V gene sequence: CDR1 SGHRS, CDR2 YFSETQ. CDR3 nucleotides: TGCGCCAGCAGCTTGCAGGACCAGAACTATGGCTACACCTTC. Amino acid sequence: CASSLQDQNYGYTF. Combining the CDR3 with reference TRBV5-1 and TRBJ1-2 gives the whole variable domain KAGVTQTPRYLIKTRGQQVTLSCSPISGHRSVSWYQQTPGQGLQFLFEYFSETQRNKGNFPGRFSGRQFSNSRSEMNVSTLELGDSALYLCASSLQDQNYGYTFGSGTRLTVV.

The V and J genes are TRBV19 and TRBJ1-5; D not resolved. Germline CDR1 LNHDA, CDR2 SQIVND (reference sequence). V lost 6 bases to trimming and J lost 2 bases, with 8 bases between them. The CDR3 has 13 amino acids. The chain's CDR3 is CASRQRRNQPQHF. The CDR3 DNA reads as TGTGCCAGTAGACAAAGACGCAATCAGCCCCAGCATTTT.

This clone came up once. The rearrangement uses TRBV5-8 and TRBJ1-1; D unresolved. The V gene lost 0 bases and the J gene lost 4 bases, with 7 bases spanning the gap. This CDR3 has 13 residues. Germline values: CDR1 SGHTS, CDR2 YDEGEE. CDR3: CASSLVGTTEAFF. CDR3 nucleotide sequence: TGTGCCAGCAGCTTGGTCGGAACCACTGAAGCTTTCTTT.

This chain uses TRBV19 with TRBJ2-3, with D uncertain. The germline gives CDR1 LNHDA, CDR2 SQIVND (reference sequence). CDR3 length equals 11 residues. Between the trimmed V and J ends, which lost 3 bases and 5 bases, there was a span of 3 bases. The CDR3 sequence is CASSILDTQYF. The CDR3 nucleotides read TGTGCCAGTAGTATTCTAGATACGCAGTATTTT. Full variable domain (remainder filled in from reference TRBV19 and TRBJ2-3): DGGITQSPKYLFRKEGQNVTLSCEQNLNHDAMYWYRQDPGQGLRLIYYSQIVNDFQKGDIAEGYSVSREKKESFPLTVTSAQKNPTAFYLCASSILDTQYFGPGTRLTVL.

The rearrangement uses TRBV2 and TRBJ1-6, with a tentative D call TRBD1 (5 bases). Germline lookup yields CDR1 SNHLY and CDR2 FYNNEI. V lost 3 bases to trimming and J lost 10 bases, with 10 bases between them. The CDR3 is made up of 13 amino acids. The CDR3 DNA follows: TGTGCCAGCAGTGAGGGGGTTGGCTCACCCCTCCACTTT. Its translation is CASSEGVGSPLHF.

V usage is TRBV19 and J usage is TRBJ1-5, with TRBD1 matching over 10 bases. The CDR3 is 18 amino acids. V lost 10 bases, J lost 2 bases, and 17 bases stayed unmatched. Per the germline V gene, CDR1 is LNHDA and CDR2 is SQIVND (reference sequence). The CDR3 sequence is CATQVAGTGVGGNQPQHF. CDR3 nucleotide sequence: TGTGCCACCCAGGTTGCCGGGACAGGGGTAGGCGGCAATCAGCCCCAGCATTTT. The whole variable domain, filled in from reference TRBV19 and TRBJ1-5, reads DGGITQSPKYLFRKEGQNVTLSCEQNLNHDAMYWYRQDPGQGLRLIYYSQIVNDFQKGDIAEGYSVSREKKESFPLTVTSAQKNPTAFYLCATQVAGTGVGGNQPQHFGDGTRLSIL.

This clone was recorded a few times. V is TRBV6-1 and J is TRBJ2-1, with D possibly being TRBD1 or TRBD2 (5 bases each). The V gene lost 4 bases and the J gene lost 11 bases, with 15 bases spanning the gap. Germline V CDR1 and CDR2: MNHNS, SASEGT. This CDR3 spans 13 amino acids. The CDR3 is CASSGESGTQQFF. The CDR3 DNA sequence: TGTGCCAGCAGTGGGGAATCCGGGACCCAGCAGTTCTTC.

This sequence joins TRBV27 and TRBJ2-1; 13 nucleotides match TRBD2. V lost 2 bases, J lost 9 bases, and 7 bases stayed unmatched. The germline CDR1 and CDR2 sequences are MNHEY and SMNVEV (reference sequence). This CDR3 region has 16 residues. The CDR3: CASSLDGGLAGTEQFF. In nucleotides, the CDR3 is TGTGCCAGCAGTTTAGATGGGGGACTAGCGGGAACTGAGCAGTTCTTC.

The chain links TRBV4-3 to TRBJ2-7; 8 bases are shared with TRBD1. This CDR3 has 16 amino acids. Germline V gene data show CDR1 as LGHNA and CDR2 as YSLEER. Unmatched junction bases numbered 5, after V lost 0 bases and J lost 1 base. The CDR3 is CASSQDRTGNSYEQYF. CDR3 sequence (DNA): TGCGCCAGCAGCCAAGACAGGACAGGGAATTCCTACGAGCAGTACTTC.

The V gene is TRBV28, the J gene TRBJ1-1; no reliable D call. Trimming took 2 bases from V and 5 from J, leaving 9 bases between them. CDR1 MDHEN and CDR2 SYDVKM come from the germline V gene. CDR3 length equals 13 residues. CDR3 in amino acids: CASSLIRGTEAFF. CDR3 nucleotide sequence: TGTGCCAGCAGTTTAATTAGAGGAACTGAAGCTTTCTTT.

This chain's CDR3 is CASSEDGPVSPLHF. The DNA of the CDR3 is TGTGCCAGCAGTGAAGACGGTCCGGTTTCGCCCCTCCACTTT. The chain has TRBV6-1 and TRBJ1-6; D call uncertain. The germline V gene encodes CDR1 MNHNS and CDR2 SASEGT. This CDR3 is 14 amino acids long. V was trimmed by 1 base and J by 13 bases, leaving 14 bases between them.

This clone was seen a few times. This chain connects TRBV19 to TRBJ1-4; the match to TRBD1 covers 8 bases. Germline lookup yields CDR1 LNHDA and CDR2 SQIVND (reference sequence). Trimming took 7 bases from V and 8 from J; bases not matched to a gene: 12. The CDR3 totals 15 residues. The CDR3 loop reads CASKTGVLEGEKLFF. The CDR3 coding sequence is TGTGCCAGTAAGACAGGGGTCTTAGAGGGCGAAAAACTGTTTTTT.